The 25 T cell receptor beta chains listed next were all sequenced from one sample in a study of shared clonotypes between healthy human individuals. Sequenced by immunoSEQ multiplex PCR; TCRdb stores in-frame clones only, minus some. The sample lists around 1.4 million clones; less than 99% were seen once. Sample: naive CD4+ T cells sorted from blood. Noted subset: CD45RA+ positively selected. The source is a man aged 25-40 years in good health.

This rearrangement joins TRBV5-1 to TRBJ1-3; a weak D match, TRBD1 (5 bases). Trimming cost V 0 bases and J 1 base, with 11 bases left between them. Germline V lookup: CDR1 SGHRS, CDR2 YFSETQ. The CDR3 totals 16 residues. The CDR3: CASSLAGTDSGNTIYF. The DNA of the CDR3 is TGCGCCAGCAGCTTGGCCGGGACCGATTCTGGAAACACCATATATTTT.

CDR3 DNA sequence: TGTGCCAGCAGTTTTGACCAGCGGGAGGCCGGGGAGCTGTTTTTT. Its translation is CASSFDQREAGELFF. The gene calls are TRBV28 and TRBJ2-2; 9 nucleotides agree with TRBD2. The trim removed 3 bases at V and 6 bases at J, leaving 5 bases unmatched. From germline, CDR1 is MDHEN and CDR2 SYDVKM. The CDR3 consists of 15 residues.

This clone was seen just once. DNA of the CDR3: TGTGCCATCAGTGGAAGGGACATATCCTACAATGAGCAGTTCTTC. Translating it yields CAISGRDISYNEQFF. The rearrangement joins TRBV10-3 to TRBJ2-1; tentative D call: TRBD1 (6 bases). CDR3 length: 15 residues. Looked up from germline, CDR1 is ENHRY and CDR2 is SYGVKD. V lost 4 bases and J lost 1, with 11 bases in between.

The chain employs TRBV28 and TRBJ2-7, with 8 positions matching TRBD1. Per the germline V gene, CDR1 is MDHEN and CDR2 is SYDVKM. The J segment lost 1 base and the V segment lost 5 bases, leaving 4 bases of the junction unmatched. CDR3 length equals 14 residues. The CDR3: CASSQTGASYEQYF. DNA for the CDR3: TGTGCCAGCAGTCAGACAGGGGCTTCCTACGAGCAGTACTTC.

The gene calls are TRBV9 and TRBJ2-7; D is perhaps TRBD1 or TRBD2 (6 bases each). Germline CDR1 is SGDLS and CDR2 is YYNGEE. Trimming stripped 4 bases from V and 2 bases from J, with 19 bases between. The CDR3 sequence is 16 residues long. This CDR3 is CASSPRSGEAPYEQYF. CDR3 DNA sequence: TGTGCCAGCAGCCCCCGTTCAGGGGAGGCCCCCTACGAGCAGTACTTC.

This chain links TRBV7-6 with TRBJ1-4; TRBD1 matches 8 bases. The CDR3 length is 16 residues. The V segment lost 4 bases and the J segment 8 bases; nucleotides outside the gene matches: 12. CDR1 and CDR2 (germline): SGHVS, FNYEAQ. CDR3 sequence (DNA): TGTGCCAGCAGCTCCCGCTTTGGACAGGGCGGAGAAAAACTGTTTTTT. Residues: CASSSRFGQGGEKLFF.

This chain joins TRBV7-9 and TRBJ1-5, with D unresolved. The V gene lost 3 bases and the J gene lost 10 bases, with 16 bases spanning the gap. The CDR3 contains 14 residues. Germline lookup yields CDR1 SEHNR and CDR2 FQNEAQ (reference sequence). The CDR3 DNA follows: TGTGCCAGCAGCTTCTCTGGAGTGGGTAATCCCCAGCATTTT. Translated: CASSFSGVGNPQHF.

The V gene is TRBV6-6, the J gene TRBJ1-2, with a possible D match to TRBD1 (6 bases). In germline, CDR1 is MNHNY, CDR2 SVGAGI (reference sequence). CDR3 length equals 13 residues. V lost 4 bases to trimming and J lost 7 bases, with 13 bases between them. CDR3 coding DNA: TGTGCCAGCAGTTTAACAGGGCCCTCTGGCTACACCTTC. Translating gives CASSLTGPSGYTF.

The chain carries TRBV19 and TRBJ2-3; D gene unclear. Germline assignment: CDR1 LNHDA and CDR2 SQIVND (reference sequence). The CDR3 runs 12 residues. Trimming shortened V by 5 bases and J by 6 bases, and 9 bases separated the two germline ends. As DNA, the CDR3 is TGTGCCAGTAGTTCAATTTTCGATACGCAGTATTTT. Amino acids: CASSSIFDTQYF.

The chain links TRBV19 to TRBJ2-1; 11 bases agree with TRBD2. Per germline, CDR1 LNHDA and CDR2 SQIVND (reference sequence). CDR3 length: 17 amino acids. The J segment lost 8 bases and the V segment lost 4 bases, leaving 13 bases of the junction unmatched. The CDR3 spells CASSRDRLAGTRDEQFF. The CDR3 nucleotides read TGTGCCAGTAGTAGGGACCGACTAGCGGGAACGAGGGATGAGCAGTTCTTC.

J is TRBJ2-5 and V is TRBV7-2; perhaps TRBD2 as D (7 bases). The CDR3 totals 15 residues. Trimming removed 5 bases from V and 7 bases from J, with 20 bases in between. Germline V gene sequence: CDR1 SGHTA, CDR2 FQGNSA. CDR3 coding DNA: TGTGCCAGCAGCCCACGGACTAGGGCCAGGGGGACCCAGTACTTC. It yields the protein CASSPRTRARGTQYF.

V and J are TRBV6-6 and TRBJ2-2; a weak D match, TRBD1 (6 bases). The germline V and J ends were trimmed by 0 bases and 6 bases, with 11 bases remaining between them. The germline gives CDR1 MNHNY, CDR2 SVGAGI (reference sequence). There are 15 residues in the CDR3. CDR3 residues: CASSYSRGGSGELFF. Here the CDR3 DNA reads TGTGCCAGCAGTTACTCGAGAGGGGGTTCCGGGGAGCTGTTTTTT.

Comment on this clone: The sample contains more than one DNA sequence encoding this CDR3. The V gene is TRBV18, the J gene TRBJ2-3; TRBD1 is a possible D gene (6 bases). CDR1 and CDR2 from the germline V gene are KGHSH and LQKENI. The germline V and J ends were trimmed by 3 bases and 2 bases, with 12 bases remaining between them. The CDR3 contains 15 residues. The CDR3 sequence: CASSPRTEPTDTQYF. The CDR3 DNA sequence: TGTGCCAGCTCACCGAGGACAGAACCCACAGATACGCAGTATTTT.

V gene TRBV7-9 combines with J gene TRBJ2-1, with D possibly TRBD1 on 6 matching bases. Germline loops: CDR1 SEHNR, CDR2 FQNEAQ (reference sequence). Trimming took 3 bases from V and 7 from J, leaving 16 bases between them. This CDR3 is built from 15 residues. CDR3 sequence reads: CASSFGLKGGNEQFF. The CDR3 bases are TGTGCCAGCAGCTTCGGGCTCAAAGGGGGAAATGAGCAGTTCTTC.

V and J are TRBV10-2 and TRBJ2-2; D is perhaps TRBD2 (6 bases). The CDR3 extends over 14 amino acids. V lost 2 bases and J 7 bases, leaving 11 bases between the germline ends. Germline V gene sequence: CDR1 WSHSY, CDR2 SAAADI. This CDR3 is CASSEIGGDGELFF. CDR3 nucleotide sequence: TGCGCCAGCAGTGAGATTGGCGGGGACGGGGAGCTGTTTTTT.

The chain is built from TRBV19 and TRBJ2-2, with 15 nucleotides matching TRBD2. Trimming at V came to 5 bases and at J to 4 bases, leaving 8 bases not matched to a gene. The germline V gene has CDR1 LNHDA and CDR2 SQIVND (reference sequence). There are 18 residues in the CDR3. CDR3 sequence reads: CASSPQGLAGGGTGELFF. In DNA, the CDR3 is TGTGCCAGTAGTCCGCAGGGACTAGCGGGAGGCGGCACCGGGGAGCTGTTTTTT.

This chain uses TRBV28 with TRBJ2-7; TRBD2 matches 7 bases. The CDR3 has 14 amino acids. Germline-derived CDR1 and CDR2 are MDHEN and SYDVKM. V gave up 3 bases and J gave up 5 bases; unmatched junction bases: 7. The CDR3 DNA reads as TGTGCCAGCAGTTTGTCGGCGGGAGATGACGAGCAGTACTTC. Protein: CASSLSAGDDEQYF.

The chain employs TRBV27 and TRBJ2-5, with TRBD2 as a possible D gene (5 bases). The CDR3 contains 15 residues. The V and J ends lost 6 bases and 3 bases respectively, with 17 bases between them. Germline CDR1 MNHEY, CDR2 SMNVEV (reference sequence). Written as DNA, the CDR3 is TGTGCCAGCAGCCCCGACTACCCGAAAAAAGAGACCCAGTACTTC. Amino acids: CASSPDYPKKETQYF.

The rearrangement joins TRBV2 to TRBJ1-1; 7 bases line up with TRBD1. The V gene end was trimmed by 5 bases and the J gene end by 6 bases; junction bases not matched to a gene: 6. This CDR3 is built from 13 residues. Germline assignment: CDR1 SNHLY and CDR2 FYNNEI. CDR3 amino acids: CASSQGVLAEAFF. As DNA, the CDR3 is TGTGCCAGCAGTCAGGGGGTGCTGGCTGAAGCTTTCTTT.

The DNA for the CDR3 is TGCGCCAGCAGCCCCAGACTAGCGGGAGCCGATGAGCAGTTCTTC. As protein: CASSPRLAGADEQFF. This rearrangement joins TRBV5-1 to TRBJ2-1, with 12 bases identical to TRBD2. The CDR3 is 15 amino acids. Germline V gene data show CDR1 as SGHRS and CDR2 as YFSETQ. Losses at the gene ends were 4 bases for V and 8 bases for J; bases not matched to a gene: 7.

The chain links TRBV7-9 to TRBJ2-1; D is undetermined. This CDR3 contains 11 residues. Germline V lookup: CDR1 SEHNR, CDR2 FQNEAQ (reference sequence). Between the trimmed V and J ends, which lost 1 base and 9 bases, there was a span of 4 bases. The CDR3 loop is CASSLVVEQFF. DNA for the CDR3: TGTGCCAGCAGCTTAGTAGTTGAGCAGTTCTTC.

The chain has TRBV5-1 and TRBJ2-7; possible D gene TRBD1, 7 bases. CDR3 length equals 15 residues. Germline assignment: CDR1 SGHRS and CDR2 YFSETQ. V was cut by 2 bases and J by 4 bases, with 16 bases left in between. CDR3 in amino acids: CASSFGGGGVYEQYF. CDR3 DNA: TGCGCCAGCAGCTTCGGTGGAGGGGGCGTATACGAGCAGTACTTC.

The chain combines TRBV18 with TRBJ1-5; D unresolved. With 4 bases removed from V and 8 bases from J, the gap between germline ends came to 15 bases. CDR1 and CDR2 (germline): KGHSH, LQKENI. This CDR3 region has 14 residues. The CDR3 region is CASSQGFDMEPQHF. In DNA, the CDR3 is TGTGCCAGCTCACAGGGTTTCGATATGGAGCCCCAGCATTTT.

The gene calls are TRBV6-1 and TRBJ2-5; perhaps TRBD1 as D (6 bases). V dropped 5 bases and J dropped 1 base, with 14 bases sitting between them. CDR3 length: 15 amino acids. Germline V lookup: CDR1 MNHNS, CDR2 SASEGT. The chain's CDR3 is CASSLENRAQETQYF. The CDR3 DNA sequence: TGTGCCAGCAGTCTAGAAAACAGGGCCCAAGAGACCCAGTACTTC.

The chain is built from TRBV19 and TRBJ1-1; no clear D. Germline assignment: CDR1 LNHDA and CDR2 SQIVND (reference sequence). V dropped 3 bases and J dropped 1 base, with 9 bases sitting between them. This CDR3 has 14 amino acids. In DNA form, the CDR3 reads TGTGCCAGTAGTATTCGGCAGTCGAACACTGAAGCTTTCTTT. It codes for CASSIRQSNTEAFF.